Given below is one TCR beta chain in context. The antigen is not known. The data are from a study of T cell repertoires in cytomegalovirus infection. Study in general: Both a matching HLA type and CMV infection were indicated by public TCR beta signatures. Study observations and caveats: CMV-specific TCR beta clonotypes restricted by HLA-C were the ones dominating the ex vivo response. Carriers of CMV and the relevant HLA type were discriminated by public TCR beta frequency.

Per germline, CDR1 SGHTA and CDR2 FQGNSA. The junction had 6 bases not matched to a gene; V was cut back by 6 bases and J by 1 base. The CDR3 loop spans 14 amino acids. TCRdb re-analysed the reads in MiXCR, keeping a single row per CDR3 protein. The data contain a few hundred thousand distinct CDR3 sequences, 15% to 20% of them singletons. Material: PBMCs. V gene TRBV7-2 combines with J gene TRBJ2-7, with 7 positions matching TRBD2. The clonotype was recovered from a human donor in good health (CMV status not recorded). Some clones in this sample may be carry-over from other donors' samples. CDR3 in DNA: TGTGCCAGCAGGGTGCTAGCGGAATCCTACGAGCAGTACTTC. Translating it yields CASRVLAESYEQYF.